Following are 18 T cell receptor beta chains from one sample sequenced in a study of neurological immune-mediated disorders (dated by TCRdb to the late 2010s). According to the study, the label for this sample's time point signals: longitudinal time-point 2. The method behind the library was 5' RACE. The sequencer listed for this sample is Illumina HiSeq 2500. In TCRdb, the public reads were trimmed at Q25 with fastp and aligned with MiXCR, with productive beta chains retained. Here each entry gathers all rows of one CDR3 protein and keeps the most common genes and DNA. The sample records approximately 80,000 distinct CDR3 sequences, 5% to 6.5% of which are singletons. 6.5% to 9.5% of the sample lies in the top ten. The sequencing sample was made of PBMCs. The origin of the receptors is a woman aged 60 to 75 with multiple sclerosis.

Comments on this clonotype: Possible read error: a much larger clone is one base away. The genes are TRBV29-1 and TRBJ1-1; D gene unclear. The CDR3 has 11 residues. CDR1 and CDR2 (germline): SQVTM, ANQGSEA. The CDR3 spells CSVEVNIEAFF. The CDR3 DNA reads TGCAGCGTTGAAGTGAACATTGAAGCTTTCTTT.

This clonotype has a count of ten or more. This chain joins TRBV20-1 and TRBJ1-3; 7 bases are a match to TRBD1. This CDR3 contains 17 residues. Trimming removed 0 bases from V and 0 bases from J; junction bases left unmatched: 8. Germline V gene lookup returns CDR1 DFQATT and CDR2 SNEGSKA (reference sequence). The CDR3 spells CSAREETGRSSGNTIYF. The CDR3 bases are TGCAGTGCTAGAGAGGAGACAGGGAGGTCCTCTGGAAACACCATATATTTT.

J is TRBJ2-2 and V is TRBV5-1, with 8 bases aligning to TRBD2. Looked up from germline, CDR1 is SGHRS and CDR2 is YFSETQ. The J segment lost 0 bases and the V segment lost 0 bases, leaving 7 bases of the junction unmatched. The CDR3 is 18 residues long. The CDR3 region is CASSLASGGPTNTGELFF. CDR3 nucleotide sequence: TGCGCCAGCAGCTTGGCCAGCGGGGGCCCGACGAACACCGGGGAGCTGTTTTTT.

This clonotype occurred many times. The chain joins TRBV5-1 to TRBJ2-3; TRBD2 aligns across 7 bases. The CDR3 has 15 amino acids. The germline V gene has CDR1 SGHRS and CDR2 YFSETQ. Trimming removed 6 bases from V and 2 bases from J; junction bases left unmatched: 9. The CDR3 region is CASTLRGNPTDTQYF. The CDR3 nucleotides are TGCGCCAGCACCCTGCGGGGGAACCCCACAGATACGCAGTATTTT.

CDR3 DNA: TGTGCCAGCAGCTCGAAAGGGACAGGGGCGCACACCGGGGAGCTGTTTTTT. As protein: CASSSKGTGAHTGELFF. The chain links TRBV11-3 to TRBJ2-2; TRBD1 agrees at 10 bases. The CDR3 loop spans 17 amino acids. The germline gives CDR1 SGHNT, CDR2 YENEEA. V lost 4 bases, J lost 3 bases, and 8 bases stayed unmatched.

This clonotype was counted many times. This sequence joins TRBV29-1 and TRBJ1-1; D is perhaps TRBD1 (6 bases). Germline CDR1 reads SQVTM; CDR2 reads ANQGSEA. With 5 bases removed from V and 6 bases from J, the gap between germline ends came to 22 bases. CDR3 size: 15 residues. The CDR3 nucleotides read TGCAGCGTTCAATCTTCGGGGGGGGCGCGGTCTGAAGCTTTCTTT. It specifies CSVQSSGGARSEAFF.

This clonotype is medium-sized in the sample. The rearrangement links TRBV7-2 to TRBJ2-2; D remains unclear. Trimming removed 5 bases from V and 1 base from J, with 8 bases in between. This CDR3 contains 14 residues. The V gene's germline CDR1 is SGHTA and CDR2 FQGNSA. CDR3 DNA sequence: TGTGCCAGCAGCCTCCAAGTGAACACCGGGGAGCTGTTTTTT. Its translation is CASSLQVNTGELFF.

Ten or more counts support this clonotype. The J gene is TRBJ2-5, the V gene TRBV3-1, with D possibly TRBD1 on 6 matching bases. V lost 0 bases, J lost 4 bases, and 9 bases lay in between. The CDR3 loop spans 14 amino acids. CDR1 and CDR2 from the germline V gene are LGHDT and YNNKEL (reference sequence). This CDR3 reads CASSQETGRETQYF. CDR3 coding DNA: TGTGCCAGCAGCCAAGAAACAGGGAGAGAGACCCAGTACTTC.

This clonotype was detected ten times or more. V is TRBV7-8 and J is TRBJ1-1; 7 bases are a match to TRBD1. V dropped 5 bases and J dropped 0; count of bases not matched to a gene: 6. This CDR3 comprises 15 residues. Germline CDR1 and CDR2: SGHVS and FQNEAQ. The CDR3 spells CASSEIQGVNTEAFF. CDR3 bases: TGTGCCAGCAGCGAGATTCAGGGGGTGAACACTGAAGCTTTCTTT.

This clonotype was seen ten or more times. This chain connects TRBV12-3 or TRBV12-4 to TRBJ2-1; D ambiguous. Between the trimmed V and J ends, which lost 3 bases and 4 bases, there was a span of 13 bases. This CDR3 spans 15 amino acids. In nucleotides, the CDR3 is TGTGCCAGCAGTTTCGGCAGCGCCGGTTACAATGAGCAGTTCTTC. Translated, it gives CASSFGSAGYNEQFF.

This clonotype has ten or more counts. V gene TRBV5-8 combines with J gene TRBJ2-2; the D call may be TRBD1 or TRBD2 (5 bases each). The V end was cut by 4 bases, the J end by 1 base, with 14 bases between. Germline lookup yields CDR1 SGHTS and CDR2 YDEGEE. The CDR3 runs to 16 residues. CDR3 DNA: TGTGCCAGCAGCCCTTGGGGACGAAGGAACACCGGGGAGCTGTTTTTT. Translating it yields CASSPWGRRNTGELFF.

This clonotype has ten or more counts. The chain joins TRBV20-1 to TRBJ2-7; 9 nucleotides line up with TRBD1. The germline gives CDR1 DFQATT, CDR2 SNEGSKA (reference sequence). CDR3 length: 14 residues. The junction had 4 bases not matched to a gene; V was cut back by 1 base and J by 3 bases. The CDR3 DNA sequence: TGCAGTGCTAGAGTGGGACAGGGAATCTACGAGCAGTACTTC. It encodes CSARVGQGIYEQYF.

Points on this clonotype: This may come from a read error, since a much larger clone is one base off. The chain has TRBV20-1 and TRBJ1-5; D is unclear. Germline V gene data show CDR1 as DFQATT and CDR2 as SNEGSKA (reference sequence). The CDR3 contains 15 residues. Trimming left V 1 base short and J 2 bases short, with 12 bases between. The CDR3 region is CSARVDALGNQPQHF. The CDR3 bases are TGCAGTGCTAGAGTTGACGCATTGGGCAATCAGCCCCAGCATTTT.

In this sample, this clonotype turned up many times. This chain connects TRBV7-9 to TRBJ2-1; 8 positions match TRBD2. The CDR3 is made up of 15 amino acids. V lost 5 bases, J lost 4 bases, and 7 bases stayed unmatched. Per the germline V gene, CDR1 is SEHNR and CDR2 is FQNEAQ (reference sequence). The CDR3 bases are TGTGCCAGCAGCCCCGTAGCGGGGCGGTACAATGAGCAGTTCTTC. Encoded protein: CASSPVAGRYNEQFF.

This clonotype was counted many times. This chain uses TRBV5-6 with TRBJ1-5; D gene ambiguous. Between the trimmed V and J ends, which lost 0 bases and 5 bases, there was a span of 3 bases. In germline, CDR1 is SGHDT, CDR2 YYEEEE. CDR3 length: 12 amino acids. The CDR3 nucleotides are TGTGCCAGCAGCTTGGACGATCAGCCCCAGCATTTT. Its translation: CASSLDDQPQHF.

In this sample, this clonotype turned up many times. CDR3 region: CASSLGSQGFLDTQYF. CDR3 bases: TGCGCCAGCAGCTTGGGAAGCCAGGGGTTTTTGGATACGCAGTATTTT. The genes are TRBV5-1 and TRBJ2-3; possibly TRBD1 for D (6 bases). V was trimmed by 0 bases and J by 6 bases, leaving 17 bases between them. The germline CDR1 and CDR2 sequences are SGHRS and YFSETQ. The CDR3 spans 16 residues.

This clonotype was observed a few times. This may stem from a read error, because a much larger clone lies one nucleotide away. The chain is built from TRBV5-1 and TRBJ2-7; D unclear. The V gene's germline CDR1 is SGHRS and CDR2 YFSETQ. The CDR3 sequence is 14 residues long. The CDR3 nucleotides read TGCGCCAGCAGAGGTCTGGGTCCCTCCAACGAGCAGTACTTC. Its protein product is CASRGLGPSNEQYF.

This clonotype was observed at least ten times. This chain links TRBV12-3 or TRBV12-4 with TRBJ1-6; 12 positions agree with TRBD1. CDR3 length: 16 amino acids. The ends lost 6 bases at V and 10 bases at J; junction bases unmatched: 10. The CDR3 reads CASSQAGTGGLSPLHF. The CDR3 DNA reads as TGTGCCAGCAGCCAGGCGGGGACAGGGGGCTTGTCACCCCTCCACTTT.